This T cell receptor beta chain emerged from a study of blood T cells in healthy people across ages. Through a sample-barcoded 5' primer and a J-beta primer mix, a second PCR was run for about 6 to 11 cycles. TCRdb passed the 5' RACE reads through MiXCR, listing each CDR3 protein once. In the table there are about 1.7 million distinct CDR3 sequences, 25% to 30% of which are singletons. Findings and caveats of the study: Versus aged donors, long-lived donors had higher diversity and more naive CD4+ cells.

Details on this clonotype: Its specificity is unknown.

The CDR3 runs to 14 residues. The V end was cut by 4 bases, the J end by 7 bases, with 14 bases between. The TCR was taken from a woman under 40 in good health. The chain links TRBV12-3 or TRBV12-4 to TRBJ1-5, with a weak D call TRBD1 (6 bases). What was sequenced was blood. CDR3 nucleotide sequence: TGTGCCAGCAGTTCCCAGGGGCAGCGCCAGCCCCAGCATTTT. The encoded protein is CASSSQGQRQPQHF.